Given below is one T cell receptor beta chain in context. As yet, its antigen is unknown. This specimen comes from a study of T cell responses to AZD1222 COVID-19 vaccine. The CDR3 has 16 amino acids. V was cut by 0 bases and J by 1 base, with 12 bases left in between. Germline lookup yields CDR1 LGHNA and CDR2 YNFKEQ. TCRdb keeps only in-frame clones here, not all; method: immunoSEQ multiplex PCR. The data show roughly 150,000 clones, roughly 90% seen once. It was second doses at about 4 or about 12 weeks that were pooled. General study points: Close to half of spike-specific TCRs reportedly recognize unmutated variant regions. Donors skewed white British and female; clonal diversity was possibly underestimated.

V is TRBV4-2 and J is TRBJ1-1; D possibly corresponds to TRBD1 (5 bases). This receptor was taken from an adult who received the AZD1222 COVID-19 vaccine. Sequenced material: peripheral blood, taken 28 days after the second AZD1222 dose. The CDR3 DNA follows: TGTGCCAGCAGCCAAGAAAAGGGGCAGGGGAACACTGAAGCTTTCTTT. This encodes CASSQEKGQGNTEAFF.